This is a list of T cell receptor beta chains from one sample in a study of synovial regulatory T cells in juvenile arthritis. TCRdb keeps only in-frame clones here, not all; method: immunoSEQ multiplex PCR. Its listing shows approximately 1,300 clones. What was sequenced was Treg cells from blood. Every receptor here comes from a donor under 30 with juvenile idiopathic arthritis. CDR3s include the opening cysteine and the closing phenylalanine or tryptophan. Size is omitted from some rows. Given values are once, few, many or a class for expanded clones.

v_call	j_call	clone_size	cdr3_aa
TRBV6-6	TRBJ1-2	medium-sized	CASISRGQPFGYTF
TRBV25-1	TRBJ2-6	medium-sized	CASSEIGGANVLTF
TRBV18	TRBJ1-4	-	CASSPSRGVNEKLFF
TRBV6-6	TRBJ2-7	medium-sized	CASSYSDRDYEQYF
TRBV6-5	TRBJ1-2	medium-sized	CASSPGGIYGYTF
TRBV9	TRBJ1-2	medium-sized	CASSVGGQEGGYTF
TRBV7-2	TRBJ2-4	medium-sized	CASSGGPKDIQYF
TRBV7-9	TRBJ2-2	medium-sized	CASSLFGGTGRRELFF
TRBV6-1	TRBJ2-7	medium-sized	CASRAGTGSSYEQYF
TRBV5-1	TRBJ1-2	medium-sized	CASSHGQIYGYTF
TRBV19	TRBJ2-7	medium-sized	CASSIIAGAYEQYF
TRBV5-1	TRBJ2-3	medium-sized	CASTRNGQAADTQYF
TRBV27	TRBJ2-1	medium-sized	CATGRGIPYNEQFF
TRBV28	TRBJ1-1	medium-sized	CASSLFGEGTEAFF
TRBV19	TRBJ1-5	large	CASRQSPGQKNQPQHF
TRBV19	TRBJ2-7	large	CASSSRGGALYEQYF
TRBV18	TRBJ2-7	medium-sized	CASSKDRAYEQYF
TRBV7-9	TRBJ1-3	medium-sized	CASSAGFINTIYF
TRBV28	TRBJ2-7	medium-sized	CASSLAGGPLIEQYF
TRBV10-2	TRBJ2-5	large	CASSPWMGTQYF
TRBV23-1	TRBJ1-1	medium-sized	CASSLKTGFTEAFF
TRBV15	TRBJ2-2	medium-sized	CATSRAQGATGELFF
TRBV11-2	TRBJ1-2	medium-sized	CASSPRRGTWSGYTF
TRBV12-5	TRBJ1-1	large	CASGPGLKENTEAFF
TRBV9	TRBJ2-1	-	CASGAGHSYNEQFF
TRBV7-3	TRBJ2-1	medium-sized	CASSSMGLAGANEQFF
TRBV2	TRBJ2-3	medium-sized	CASIVRGVTDTQYF
TRBV7-2	TRBJ2-1	-	CASRLALSGGKYNEQFF
TRBV5-1	TRBJ1-2	medium-sized	CASSSWGEGGYTF
TRBV5-1	TRBJ2-7	medium-sized	CASSLDRGHINSYEQYF
TRBV7-2	TRBJ1-4	medium-sized	CASRERGDEKLFF
TRBV11-2	TRBJ2-3	medium-sized	CASSLGGTSGRWDTQYF
TRBV18	TRBJ2-1	medium-sized	CASSPRTGKISYNEQFF
TRBV7-2	TRBJ1-2	medium-sized	CASSLTLPTNYGYTF
TRBV11-2	TRBJ1-5	medium-sized	CASSLDLRQPQHF
TRBV6-5	TRBJ2-7	large	CASSYSSGSYEQYF
TRBV6-6	TRBJ1-5	medium-sized	CASSNRGAHQPQHF
TRBV6-5	TRBJ1-1	medium-sized	CASSYSPVGVGTEAFF
TRBV5-4	TRBJ2-7	medium-sized	CASSPMEGQPYEQYF
TRBV6-6	TRBJ2-5	large	CASSGQQETQYF
TRBV12-5	TRBJ2-3	medium-sized	CASSKGQKRESTDTQYF
TRBV7-9	TRBJ2-1	medium-sized	CASSSPGGNNEQFF
TRBV13	TRBJ1-1	medium-sized	CASSWTRNTEAFF